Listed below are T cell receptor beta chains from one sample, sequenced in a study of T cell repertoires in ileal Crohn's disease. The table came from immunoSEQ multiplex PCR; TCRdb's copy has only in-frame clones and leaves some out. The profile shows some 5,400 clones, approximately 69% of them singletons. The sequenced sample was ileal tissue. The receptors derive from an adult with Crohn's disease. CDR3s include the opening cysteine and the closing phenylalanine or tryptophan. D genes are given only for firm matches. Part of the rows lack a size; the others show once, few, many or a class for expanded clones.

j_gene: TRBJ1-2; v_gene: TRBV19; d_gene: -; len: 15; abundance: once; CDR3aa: CASSDPGGSSYGYTF; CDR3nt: TGTGCCAGTAGTGACCCGGGTGGATCTTCCTATGGCTACACCTTC
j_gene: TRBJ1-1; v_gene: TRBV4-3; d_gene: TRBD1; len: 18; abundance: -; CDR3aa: CASSQRQGRETPAAEAFF; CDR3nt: TGCGCCAGCAGCCAGAGACAGGGTCGGGAGACCCCGGCGGCTGAAGCTTTCTTT
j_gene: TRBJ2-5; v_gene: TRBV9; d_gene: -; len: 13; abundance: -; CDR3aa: CASSIYERETQYF; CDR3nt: TGTGCCAGCAGCATCTACGAACGAGAGACCCAGTACTTC
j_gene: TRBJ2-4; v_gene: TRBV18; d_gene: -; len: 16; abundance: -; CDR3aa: CASSPLPVLAKNIQYF; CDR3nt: TGTGCCAGCTCACCACTACCCGTACTAGCCAAAAACATTCAGTACTTC
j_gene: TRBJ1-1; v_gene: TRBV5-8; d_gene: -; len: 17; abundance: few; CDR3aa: CASSLGGYKEVNTEAFF; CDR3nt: TGTGCCAGCAGCTTGGGCGGGTATAAAGAGGTGAACACTGAAGCTTTCTTT
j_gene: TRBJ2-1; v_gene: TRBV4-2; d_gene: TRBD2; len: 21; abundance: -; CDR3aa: CASSQVGLAGGLLGAYNEQFF; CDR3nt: TGTGCCAGCAGCCAAGTGGGACTAGCGGGGGGCCTCCTTGGGGCCTACAATGAGCAGTTCTTC
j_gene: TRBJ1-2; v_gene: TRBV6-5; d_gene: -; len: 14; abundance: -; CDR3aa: CASSYSNRDYGYTF; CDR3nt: TGTGCCAGCAGTTACTCCAACAGGGACTATGGCTACACCTTC
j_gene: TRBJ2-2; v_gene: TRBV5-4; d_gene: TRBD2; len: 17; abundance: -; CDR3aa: CASSSLAGGPNTGELFF; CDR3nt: TGTGCCAGCAGCTCCTTAGCGGGAGGGCCGAACACCGGGGAGCTGTTTTTT
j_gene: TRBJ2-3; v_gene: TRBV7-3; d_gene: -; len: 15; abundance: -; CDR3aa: CASSLRGGDTDTQYF; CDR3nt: TGTGCCAGCAGCTTAAGGGGCGGGGACACAGATACGCAGTATTTT
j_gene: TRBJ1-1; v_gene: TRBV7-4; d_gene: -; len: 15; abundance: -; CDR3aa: CASSLPGQMNTEAFF; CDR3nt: TGTGCCAGCAGCTTACCAGGACAGATGAACACTGAAGCTTTCTTT
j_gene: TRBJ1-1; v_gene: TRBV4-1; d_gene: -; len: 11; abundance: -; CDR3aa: CASSQESAAFF; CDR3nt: TGCGCCAGCAGCCAAGAGTCAGCGGCTTTCTTT
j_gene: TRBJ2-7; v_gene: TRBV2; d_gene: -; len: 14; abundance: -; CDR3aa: CASSFDRSSYEQYF; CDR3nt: TGTGCCAGCAGTTTCGACAGGAGCTCCTACGAGCAGTACTTC
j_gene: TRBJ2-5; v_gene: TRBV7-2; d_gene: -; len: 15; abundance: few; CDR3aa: CASSLLGQPGETQYF; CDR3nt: TGTGCCAGCAGCTTATTAGGGCAGCCGGGGGAGACCCAGTACTTC
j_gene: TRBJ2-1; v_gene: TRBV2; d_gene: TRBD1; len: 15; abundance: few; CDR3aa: CASSGTGGAYNEQFF; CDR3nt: TGTGCCAGCAGTGGGACAGGGGGGGCCTACAATGAGCAGTTCTTC
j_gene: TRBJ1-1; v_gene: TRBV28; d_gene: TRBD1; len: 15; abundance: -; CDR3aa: CASSLLGQTNTEAFF; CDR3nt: TGTGCCAGCAGTTTATTGGGACAGACGAACACTGAAGCTTTCTTT
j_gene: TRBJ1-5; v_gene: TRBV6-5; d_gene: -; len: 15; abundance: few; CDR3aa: CASSSIGTTNQPQHF; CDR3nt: TGTGCCAGCAGTTCCATCGGGACAACTAATCAGCCCCAGCATTTT
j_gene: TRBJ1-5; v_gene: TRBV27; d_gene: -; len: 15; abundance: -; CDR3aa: CASSFGQGWNQPQHF; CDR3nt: TGTGCCAGCAGTTTCGGCCAGGGTTGGAATCAGCCCCAGCATTTT
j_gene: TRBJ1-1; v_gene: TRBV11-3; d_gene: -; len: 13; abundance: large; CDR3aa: CASNGQMNTEAFF; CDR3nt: TGTGCCAGCAACGGACAGATGAACACTGAAGCTTTCTTT
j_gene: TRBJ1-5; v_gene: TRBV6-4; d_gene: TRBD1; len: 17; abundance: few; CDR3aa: CASRGTGGNRSNQPQHF; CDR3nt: TGTGCCAGCAGGGGGACAGGGGGTAATAGAAGCAATCAGCCCCAGCATTTT
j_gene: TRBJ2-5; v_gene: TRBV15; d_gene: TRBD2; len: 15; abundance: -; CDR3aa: CATSPLPGLAETQYF; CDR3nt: TGTGCCACCAGCCCCCTCCCGGGACTAGCGGAGACCCAGTACTTC
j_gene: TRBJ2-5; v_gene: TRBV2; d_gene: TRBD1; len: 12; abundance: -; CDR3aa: CASTDRGETQYF; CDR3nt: TGTGCCAGCACCGACAGGGGGGAGACCCAGTACTTC
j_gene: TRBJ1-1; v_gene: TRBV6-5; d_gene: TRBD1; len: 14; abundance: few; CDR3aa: CATVKGQGNAEAFF; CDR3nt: TGTGCCACCGTGAAGGGACAGGGGAATGCTGAAGCTTTCTTT
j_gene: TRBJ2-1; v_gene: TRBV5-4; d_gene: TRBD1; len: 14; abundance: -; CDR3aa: CASSQPGQGNEQFF; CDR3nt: TGTGCCAGCAGCCAGCCGGGACAGGGGAATGAGCAGTTCTTC
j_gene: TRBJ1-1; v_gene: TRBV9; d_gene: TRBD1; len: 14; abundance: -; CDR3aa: CASSETGASTEAFF; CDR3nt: TGTGCCAGCAGCGAGACAGGGGCCAGTACTGAAGCTTTCTTT
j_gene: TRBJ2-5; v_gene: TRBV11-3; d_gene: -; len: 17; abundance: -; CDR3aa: CASSLRTSGHLGETQYF; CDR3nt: TGTGCCAGCAGCTTACGAACCTCGGGACACCTGGGAGAGACCCAGTACTTC
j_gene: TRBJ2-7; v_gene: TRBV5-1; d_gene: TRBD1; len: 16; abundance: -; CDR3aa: CASSLEGQGISDEQYF; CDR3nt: TGCGCCAGCAGCTTGGAGGGACAGGGGATCAGCGACGAGCAGTACTTC
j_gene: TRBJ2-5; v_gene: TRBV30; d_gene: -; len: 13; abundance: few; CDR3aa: CAWSETSFETQYF; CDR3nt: TGTGCCTGGAGTGAAACTAGTTTCGAGACCCAGTACTTC
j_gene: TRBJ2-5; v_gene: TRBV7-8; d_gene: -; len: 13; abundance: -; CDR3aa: CASRSLAQETQYF; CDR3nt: TGTGCCAGCAGATCGCTAGCGCAAGAGACCCAGTACTTC
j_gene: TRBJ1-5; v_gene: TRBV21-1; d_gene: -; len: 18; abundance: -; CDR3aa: CASSSRPSDRGRNQPQHF; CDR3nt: TGTGCCAGCAGCTCCCGTCCTTCGGACAGAGGCCGCAATCAGCCCCAGCATTTT
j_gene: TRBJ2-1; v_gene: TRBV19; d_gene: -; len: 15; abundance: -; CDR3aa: CASSMGFISYNEQFF; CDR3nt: TGTGCCAGTAGTATGGGCTTTATCTCCTACAATGAGCAGTTCTTC
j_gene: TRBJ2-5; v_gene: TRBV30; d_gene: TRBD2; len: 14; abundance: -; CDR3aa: CAWRAGGPRETQYF; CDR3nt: TGTGCCTGGAGGGCGGGAGGGCCGAGGGAGACCCAGTACTTC
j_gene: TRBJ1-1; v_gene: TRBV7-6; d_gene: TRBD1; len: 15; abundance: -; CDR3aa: CASSEGQGGNTEAFF; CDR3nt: TGTGCCAGCAGCGAAGGACAGGGTGGGAACACTGAAGCTTTCTTT
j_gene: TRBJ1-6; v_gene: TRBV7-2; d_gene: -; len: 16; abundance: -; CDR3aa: CASSLAPPVANSPLHF; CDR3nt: TGTGCCAGCAGCTTAGCCCCCCCGGTAGCGAATTCACCCCTCCACTTT
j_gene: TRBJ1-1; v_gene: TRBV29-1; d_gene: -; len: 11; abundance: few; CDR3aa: CSAESVTEAFF; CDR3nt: TGCAGCGCGGAGTCAGTGACTGAAGCTTTCTTT
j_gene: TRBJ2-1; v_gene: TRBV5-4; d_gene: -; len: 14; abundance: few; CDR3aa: CASSLAEDYNEQFF; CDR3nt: TGTGCCAGCAGCTTGGCAGAGGATTACAATGAGCAGTTCTTC
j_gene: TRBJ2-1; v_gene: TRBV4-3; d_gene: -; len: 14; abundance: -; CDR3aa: CASSQDHRANEQFF; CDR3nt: TGCGCCAGCAGCCAAGATCACAGGGCCAATGAGCAGTTCTTC
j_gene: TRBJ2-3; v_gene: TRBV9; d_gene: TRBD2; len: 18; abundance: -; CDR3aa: CASSVAWGLAGEDDTQYF; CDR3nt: TGTGCCAGCAGCGTAGCTTGGGGACTAGCGGGAGAAGATGATACGCAGTATTTT
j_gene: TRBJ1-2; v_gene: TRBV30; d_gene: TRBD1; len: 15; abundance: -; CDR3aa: CAWIDRVHQGYGYTF; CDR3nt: TGTGCCTGGATCGACAGGGTTCATCAGGGGTATGGCTACACCTTC
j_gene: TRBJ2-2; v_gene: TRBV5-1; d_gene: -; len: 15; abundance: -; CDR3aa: CASSFLTGNTGELFF; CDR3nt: TGTGCCAGCAGCTTCCTGACAGGAAACACCGGGGAGCTGTTTTTT
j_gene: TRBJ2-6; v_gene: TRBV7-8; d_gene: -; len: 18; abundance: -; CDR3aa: CASSPRAGGTPGANVLTF; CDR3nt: TGTGCCAGCAGCCCGCGGGCAGGGGGGACTCCTGGGGCCAACGTCCTGACTTTC
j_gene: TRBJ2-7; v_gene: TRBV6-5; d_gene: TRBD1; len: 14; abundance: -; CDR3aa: CASHRQGGSYEQYF; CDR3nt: TGTGCCAGCCATAGACAGGGCGGATCCTACGAGCAGTACTTC
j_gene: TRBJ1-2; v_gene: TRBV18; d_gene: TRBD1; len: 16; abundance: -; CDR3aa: CASSRNRDRGISGYTF; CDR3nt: TGTGCCAGCTCACGAAACCGGGACAGGGGCATCTCTGGCTACACCTTC
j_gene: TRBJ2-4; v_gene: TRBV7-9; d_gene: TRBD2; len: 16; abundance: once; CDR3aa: CATTWELAGAGWIQYF; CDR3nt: TGTGCCACCACCTGGGAGCTAGCGGGAGCTGGGTGGATTCAGTACTTC
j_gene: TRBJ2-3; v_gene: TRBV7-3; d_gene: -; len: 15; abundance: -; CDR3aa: CASSSRGGDTDTQYF; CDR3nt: TGTGCCAGCAGCTCACGAGGGGGTGACACAGATACGCAGTATTTT
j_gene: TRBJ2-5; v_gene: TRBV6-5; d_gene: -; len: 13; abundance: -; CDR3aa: CASSYGLAKTQYF; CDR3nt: TGTGCCAGCAGTTACGGGCTGGCCAAGACCCAGTACTTC
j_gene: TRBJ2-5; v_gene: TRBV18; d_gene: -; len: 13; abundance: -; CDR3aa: CASSRERQETQYF; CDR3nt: TGTGCCAGCTCACGGGAGAGGCAAGAGACCCAGTACTTC
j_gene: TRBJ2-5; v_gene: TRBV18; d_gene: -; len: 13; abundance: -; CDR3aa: CASSPTSQETQYF; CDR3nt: TGTGCCAGCTCACCGACTAGCCAAGAGACCCAGTACTTC
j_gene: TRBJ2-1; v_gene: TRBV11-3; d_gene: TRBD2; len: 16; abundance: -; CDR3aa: CASSLGSSGGYNEQFF; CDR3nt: TGTGCCAGCAGCTTAGGGTCTAGCGGGGGATACAATGAGCAGTTCTTC
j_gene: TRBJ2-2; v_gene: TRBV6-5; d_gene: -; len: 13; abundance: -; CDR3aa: CASSQGNTGELFF; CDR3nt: TGTGCCAGCAGTCAGGGGAACACCGGGGAGCTGTTTTTT
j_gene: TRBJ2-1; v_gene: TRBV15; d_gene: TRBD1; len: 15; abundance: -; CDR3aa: CATSRDGTGGNEQFF; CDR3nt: TGTGCCACCAGCAGAGATGGGACAGGGGGCAATGAGCAGTTCTTC
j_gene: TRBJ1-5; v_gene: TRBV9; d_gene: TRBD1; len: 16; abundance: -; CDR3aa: CASSEGQGFSNQPQHF; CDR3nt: TGTGCCAGCAGCGAGGGACAGGGCTTTAGCAATCAGCCCCAGCATTTT
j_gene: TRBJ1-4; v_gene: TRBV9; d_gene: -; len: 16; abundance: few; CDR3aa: CASSVGLSVANEKLFF; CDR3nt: TGTGCCAGCAGCGTAGGACTCTCGGTAGCTAATGAAAAACTGTTTTTT
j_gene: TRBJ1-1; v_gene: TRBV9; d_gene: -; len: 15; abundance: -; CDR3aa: CASSAQHRVNTEAFF; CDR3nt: TGTGCCAGCAGCGCCCAGCACAGGGTGAACACTGAAGCTTTCTTT
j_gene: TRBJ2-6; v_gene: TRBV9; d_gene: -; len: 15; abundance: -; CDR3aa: CASSVGSRGANVLTF; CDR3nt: TGTGCCAGCAGCGTTGGATCGAGGGGGGCCAACGTCCTGACTTTC
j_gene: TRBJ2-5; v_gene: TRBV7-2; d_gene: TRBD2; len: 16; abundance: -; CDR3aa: CASSLEASGSIETQYF; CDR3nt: TGTGCCAGCAGCTTAGAAGCTAGCGGGAGTATTGAGACCCAGTACTTC
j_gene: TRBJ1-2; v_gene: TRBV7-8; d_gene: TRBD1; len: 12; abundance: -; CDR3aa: CASSFYRGGYTF; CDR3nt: TGTGCCAGCAGCTTCTACAGGGGTGGCTACACCTTC
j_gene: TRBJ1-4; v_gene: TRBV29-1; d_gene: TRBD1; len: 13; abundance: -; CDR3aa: CSVEGDRDGKLFF; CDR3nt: TGCAGCGTCGAAGGGGACAGGGACGGAAAACTGTTTTTT
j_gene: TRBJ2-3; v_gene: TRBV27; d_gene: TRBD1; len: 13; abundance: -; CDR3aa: CASSQDRVNTQYF; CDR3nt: TGTGCCAGCAGTCAGGACAGGGTAAATACGCAGTATTTT
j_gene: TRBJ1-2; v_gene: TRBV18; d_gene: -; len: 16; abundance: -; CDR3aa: CASSRNREPRSYGYTF; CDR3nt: TGTGCCAGCTCACGAAACCGGGAGCCCAGGAGCTATGGCTACACCTTC
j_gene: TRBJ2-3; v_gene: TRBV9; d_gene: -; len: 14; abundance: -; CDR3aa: CASSVDSSTDTQYF; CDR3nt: TGTGCCAGCAGCGTCGACTCTAGCACAGATACGCAGTATTTT